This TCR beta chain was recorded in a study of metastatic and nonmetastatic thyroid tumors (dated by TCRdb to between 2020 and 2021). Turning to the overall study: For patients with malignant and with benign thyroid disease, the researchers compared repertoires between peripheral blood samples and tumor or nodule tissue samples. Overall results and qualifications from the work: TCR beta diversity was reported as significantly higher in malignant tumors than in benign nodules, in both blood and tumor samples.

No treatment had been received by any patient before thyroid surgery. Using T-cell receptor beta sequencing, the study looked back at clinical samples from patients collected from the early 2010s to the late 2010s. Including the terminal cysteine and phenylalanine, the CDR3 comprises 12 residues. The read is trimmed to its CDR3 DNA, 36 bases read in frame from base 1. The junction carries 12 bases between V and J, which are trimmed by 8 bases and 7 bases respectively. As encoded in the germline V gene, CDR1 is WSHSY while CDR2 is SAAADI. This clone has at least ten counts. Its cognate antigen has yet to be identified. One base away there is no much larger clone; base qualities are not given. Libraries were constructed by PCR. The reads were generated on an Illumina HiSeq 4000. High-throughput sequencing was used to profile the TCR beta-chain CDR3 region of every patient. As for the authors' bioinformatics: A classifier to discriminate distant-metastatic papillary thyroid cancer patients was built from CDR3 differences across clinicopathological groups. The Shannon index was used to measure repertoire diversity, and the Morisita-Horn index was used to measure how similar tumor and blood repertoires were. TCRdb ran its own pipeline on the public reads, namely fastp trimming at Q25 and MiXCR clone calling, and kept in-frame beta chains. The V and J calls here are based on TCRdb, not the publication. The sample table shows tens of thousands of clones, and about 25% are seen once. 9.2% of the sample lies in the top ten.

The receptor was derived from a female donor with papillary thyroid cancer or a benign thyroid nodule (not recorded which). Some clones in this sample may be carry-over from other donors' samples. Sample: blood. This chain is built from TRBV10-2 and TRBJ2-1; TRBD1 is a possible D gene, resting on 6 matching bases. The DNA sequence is TGCGCCAGCTCTCACAGGGATAATGAGCAGTTCTTC. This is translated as CASSHRDNEQFF.